This note documents a single TCR beta chain sequence. This entry comes from a study of CD8 T cells in Susac syndrome. It was negative isolation that provided the CD8+ and CD4+ T cells, whereas TEMRA cells were enriched by FACS. Germline V CDR1 and CDR2: GTSNPN, SVGIG (reference sequence). V shed 1 base and J shed 10 bases, with 11 bases lying between them. The CDR3 covers 13 residues. RNA was extracted with the RNeasy kit, and a quantity of roughly 0.5 to 1 ug was reverse transcribed using random hexamers. Across 54 Vbeta and 13 Jbeta, immunoSEQ multiplex PCR amplified TCR beta CDR3. TCRdb called the immunoSEQ multiplex PCR reads again in MiXCR, with one record for every CDR3 protein. The sample records a few hundred thousand distinct CDR3 sequences, 95% being singletons.

The chain has TRBV30 and TRBJ1-6; D possibly corresponds to TRBD1 (6 bases). Source material: CD4+ T cells from PBMCs. The clonotype comes from a human donor with multiple sclerosis. The CDR3 is CAWSANRASPLHF. The CDR3 DNA reads TGTGCCTGGAGTGCTAACAGGGCCTCACCCCTCCACTTT.